Below are 20 T cell receptor beta chains sequenced from a single sample in a study of T cells after posttransplantation cyclophosphamide. Cyclophosphamide on days +3 and +4 followed busulfan-fludarabine conditioning and a marrow graft. The repertoire was sequenced with immunoSEQ multiplex PCR; TCRdb's copy has only in-frame clones and lacks some. The table lists some 12,000 clones, with no singletons. The source was PBMCs, collected after allogeneic stem cell transplant with posttransplant cyclophosphamide. Source of these receptors: a female patient in her forties who received an allogeneic stem cell transplant from a related donor, was CMV-positive, and had acute GVHD only. Some T cells may be the graft donor's.

The table lists this clone with many counts. V and J are TRBV6-1 and TRBJ2-5; possible D gene TRBD2, 6 bases. From germline, CDR1 is MNHNS and CDR2 SASEGT. Trimming removed 6 bases at V and 3 bases at J, with 8 bases between. The CDR3 has 12 residues. In DNA, the CDR3 is TGTGCCAGCAGCGGGGGTAAAGAGACCCAGTACTTC. It codes for CASSGGKETQYF.

This clone has a count of ten or more. The chain uses TRBV5-1 and TRBJ2-7, with TRBD1 as a possible D gene (5 bases). Trimming shortened V by 4 bases and J by 5 bases, and 10 bases separated the two germline ends. CDR3 length: 12 residues. CDR1 is SGHRS and CDR2 is YFSETQ in the germline V gene. The CDR3 here is CASSPDINEQYF. The CDR3 nucleotides are TGCGCCAGCAGCCCGGACATCAACGAGCAGTACTTC.

This clone has a handful of counts. The chain employs TRBV9 and TRBJ2-5; TRBD1 might be the D (7 bases). There are 14 residues in the CDR3. The germline gives CDR1 SGDLS, CDR2 YYNGEE. The V gene lost 4 bases and the J gene lost 2 bases, with 12 bases spanning the gap. The CDR3 spells CASSPTGRQETQYF. Written as DNA, the CDR3 is TGTGCCAGCAGCCCGACAGGGAGGCAAGAGACCCAGTACTTC.

This sequence joins TRBV27 and TRBJ2-1; 14 nucleotides align to TRBD2. CDR1 and CDR2 from the germline V gene are MNHEY and SMNVEV (reference sequence). The length of the CDR3 is 15 residues. Germline trimming cut 3 bases from V and 7 bases from J; bases unmatched to any gene: 2. CDR3 sequence (DNA): TGTGCCAGCAGTTTGGGACTAGCGGGAGTTAATGAGCAGTTCTTC. It translates to CASSLGLAGVNEQFF.

This clone appeared many times. The chain uses TRBV5-4 and TRBJ2-1; tentative D call: TRBD2 (6 bases). The V gene's germline CDR1 is SGHNT and CDR2 YYREEE (reference sequence). Trimming pared 4 bases from V and 9 bases from J, leaving 23 bases between. The CDR3 spans 16 residues. CDR3 amino acids: CASSISRGTGMGEQFF. CDR3 in DNA: TGTGCCAGCAGCATTTCCCGGGGGACGGGTATGGGTGAGCAGTTCTTC.

There are many counts of this clone. The chain is built from TRBV19 and TRBJ1-5; D may be TRBD1 (5 bases). Germline lookup yields CDR1 LNHDA and CDR2 SQIVND (reference sequence). Trimming removed 3 bases from V and 3 bases from J, with 12 bases in between. CDR3 length: 15 amino acids. CDR3 nucleotide sequence: TGTGCCAGTAGTATCCTCAAGGGGAACAATCAGCCCCAGCATTTT. Its translation: CASSILKGNNQPQHF.

This clone was observed at least ten times. The chain uses TRBV6-5 and TRBJ2-4; D ambiguous. Trimming took off 3 bases at V and 7 bases at J, with 13 bases between the two ends. The length of the CDR3 is 14 residues. Per the germline V gene, CDR1 is MNHEY and CDR2 is SVGAGI. CDR3 bases: TGTGCCAGCAGTTATGGAAGTCAAGCGAACATTCAGTACTTC. Translation gives CASSYGSQANIQYF.

This clone was recorded at least ten times. The V and J genes are TRBV9 and TRBJ2-1; D uncertain. V was pared by 0 bases and J by 4 bases, with 8 bases between. CDR3 length: 14 residues. The germline V gene encodes CDR1 SGDLS and CDR2 YYNGEE. The CDR3 reads CASSVGGTYNEQFF. CDR3 in DNA: TGTGCCAGCAGCGTAGGAGGTACATACAATGAGCAGTTCTTC.

The chain uses TRBV11-2 and TRBJ2-5; 10 positions match TRBD2. V dropped 5 bases and J dropped 5; count of bases not matched to a gene: 8. The CDR3 loop spans 15 amino acids. Germline CDR1 reads SGHAT; CDR2 reads FQNNGV. The CDR3 reads CASSPQRGGMETQYF. CDR3 coding DNA: TGTGCCAGCAGCCCCCAGCGGGGGGGAATGGAGACCCAGTACTTC. The full variable domain, with the rest looked up from reference TRBV11-2 and TRBJ2-5, is EAGVAQSPRYKIIEKRQSVAFWCNPISGHATLYWYQQILGQGPKLLIQFQNNGVVDDSQLPKDRFSAERLKGVDSTLKIQPAKLEDSAVYLCASSPQRGGMETQYFGPGTRLLVL.

The chain employs TRBV7-9 and TRBJ2-5; 7 bases fit TRBD2. The CDR3 has 16 residues. V lost 6 bases, J lost 5 bases, and 15 bases stayed unmatched. CDR1 and CDR2 from the germline V gene are SEHNR and FQNEAQ (reference sequence). CDR3 residues: CASSATSVISGETQYF. CDR3 sequence (DNA): TGTGCCAGCAGTGCAACTAGCGTAATTTCCGGGGAGACCCAGTACTTC. Looking up the rest from reference TRBV7-9 and TRBJ2-5 gives the full variable domain: DTGVSQNPRHKITKRGQNVTFRCDPISEHNRLYWYRQTLGQGPEFLTYFQNEAQLEKSRLLSDRFSAERPKGSFSTLEIQRTEQGDSAMYLCASSATSVISGETQYFGPGTRLLVL.

This clone has ten or more counts. V gene TRBV2 combines with J gene TRBJ2-5; 7 positions agree with TRBD1. The V and J ends lost 3 bases and 2 bases, in that order; junction bases with no gene match: 6. The CDR3 is 15 residues long. CDR1 SNHLY and CDR2 FYNNEI come from the germline V gene. CDR3 in amino acids: CASSEYGTAQETQYF. The CDR3 DNA reads TGTGCCAGCAGTGAGTACGGGACAGCTCAAGAGACCCAGTACTTC.

This chain uses TRBV9 with TRBJ2-1; 9 bases fit TRBD2. The CDR3 is 15 amino acids. J was trimmed by 2 bases and V by 0 bases; bases with no gene match: 0. Germline CDR1 reads SGDLS; CDR2 reads YYNGEE. CDR3 bases: TGTGCCAGCAGCGTAGGACTAGCGGCCTACAATGAGCAGTTCTTC. Protein: CASSVGLAAYNEQFF.

This clone has a count of ten or more. This sequence joins TRBV11-3 and TRBJ2-3, with 8 positions matching TRBD1. Trimming at V came to 3 bases and at J to 1 base, leaving 3 bases not matched to a gene. There are 15 residues in the CDR3. The germline V gene has CDR1 SGHNT and CDR2 YENEEA. The CDR3 DNA is TGTGCCAGCAGCTTGACAGGGGCTGGCACAGATACGCAGTATTTT. Translation gives CASSLTGAGTDTQYF. Together with reference TRBV11-3 and TRBJ2-3, the CDR3 gives the full variable domain: EAGVVQSPRYKIIEKKQPVAFWCNPISGHNTLYWYLQNLGQGPELLIRYENEEAVDDSQLPKDRFSAERLKGVDSTLKIQPAELGDSAVYLCASSLTGAGTDTQYFGPGTRLTVL.

In this sample, this clone turned up many times. CDR3 nucleotides: TGTGCCAGCAGCTTGTACGGGGAAAACACTGAAGCTTTCTTT. Translated, it gives CASSLYGENTEAFF. The chain combines TRBV7-9 with TRBJ1-1, with D uncertain. The germline V and J ends were trimmed by 3 bases and 2 bases, with 10 bases remaining between them. CDR3 length equals 14 residues. The V gene's germline CDR1 is SEHNR and CDR2 FQNEAQ (reference sequence).

Many counts were recorded for this clone. V is TRBV4-1 and J is TRBJ1-2; a weak D match, TRBD1 (6 bases). Trimming removed 3 bases at V and 0 bases at J, with 11 bases between. The germline V gene encodes CDR1 MGHRA and CDR2 YSYEKL. The CDR3 contains 15 residues. The CDR3 sequence is CASSHRQAANYGYTF. The CDR3, as DNA: TGCGCCAGCAGCCACCGACAGGCCGCTAACTATGGCTACACCTTC.

This clone occurred a few times. The V and J genes are TRBV9 and TRBJ2-1; TRBD1 matches 7 bases. The CDR3 sequence is 14 residues long. V lost 4 bases, J lost 10 bases, and 11 bases stayed unmatched. Germline CDR1 and CDR2: SGDLS and YYNGEE. CDR3 sequence (DNA): TGTGCCAGCAGCCCCCAGACAGGGTTCGACGAGCAGTTCTTC. This codes for CASSPQTGFDEQFF.

At least ten counts were recorded for this clone. J is TRBJ2-1 and V is TRBV13, with a tentative D call TRBD2 (6 bases). The germline V gene has CDR1 PRHDT and CDR2 FYEKMQ (reference sequence). This CDR3 is built from 14 residues. V was cut by 0 bases and J by 7 bases, with 10 bases left in between. The DNA of the CDR3 is TGTGCCAGCAGCTTAGGGCTAGCGAGAAATGAGCAGTTCTTC. This gives the protein CASSLGLARNEQFF.

This clone was found a few times. The rearrangement links TRBV9 to TRBJ2-2, with no clear D. CDR1 SGDLS and CDR2 YYNGEE come from the germline V gene. V lost 0 bases and J 4 bases, leaving 7 bases between the germline ends. This CDR3 comprises 14 residues. The CDR3 protein is CASSVVAVTGELFF. The CDR3 DNA reads TGTGCCAGCAGCGTAGTTGCGGTCACCGGGGAGCTGTTTTTT.

This clone was found a few times. A read error may account for a junction end that differs from germline. The CDR3 DNA reads TGCAGCGTTGAAGGACCTAGCGGGGGGGCAAAGAACGCCGGGGAGCTGTTTTTT. Translating gives CSVEGPSGGAKNAGELFF. This rearrangement joins TRBV29-1 to TRBJ2-2; 12 nucleotides agree with TRBD2. Germline lookup yields CDR1 SQVTM and CDR2 ANQGSEA. This CDR3 region has 18 residues.

The table lists this clone with a few counts. The rearrangement links TRBV9 to TRBJ2-3, with 10 bases lining up with TRBD2. Germline CDR1 and CDR2: SGDLS and YYNGEE. The CDR3 contains 15 residues. V shed 6 bases and J 2 bases; nucleotides not matched to a gene: 6. CDR3 DNA: TGTGCCAGCACAGGGACTAGCGTTAACACAGATACGCAGTATTTT. This encodes CASTGTSVNTDTQYF.